This is a list of T cell receptor beta chains from one sample in a study of T cell responses to AZD1222 COVID-19 vaccine. The table came from immunoSEQ multiplex PCR; TCRdb's copy has only in-frame clones and leaves some out. The table lists 120,000 or so clones, around 88% of them singletons. This specimen consisted of peripheral blood, obtained on day 0 of MenACWY control vaccination. The receptors shown here come from an adult in good health. Each CDR3 is given with its conserved first and last residue. The D gene is left open where the match is weak.

>NA|TRBJ2-7|TRBV19
CASSQPNSYEQYF
>TRBD2|TRBJ2-7|TRBV6-5
CASSYSGLPSYEQYF
>NA|TRBJ1-3|TRBV11-3
CASSLEDSGNTIYF
>NA|TRBJ2-5|TRBV24-1
CATSDFGHQETQYF
>NA|TRBJ1-1|TRBV5-4
CASSLGGRGNTEAFF
>TRBD2|TRBJ2-1|TRBV24-1
CATSDFSGKGLNEQFF
>NA|TRBJ1-2|TRBV19
CASSPTGNYGYTF
>NA|TRBJ1-2|TRBV30
CAWSVLRGSGGYTF
>NA|TRBJ2-7|TRBV7-2
CASSLEWDRQPTYEQYF
>NA|TRBJ2-1|TRBV6-4
CASSDSGGTSYNEQFF
>NA|TRBJ2-7|TRBV19
CASGPRPGDEQYF
>TRBD2|TRBJ2-5|TRBV6-5
CASMKLAGDQETQYF
>NA|TRBJ2-1|TRBV11-2
CASSLVIPVRGGNNEQFF
>TRBD2|TRBJ2-1|TRBV6-6
CASSPGTSGWLEQFF
>NA|TRBJ2-1|TRBV11-3
CASSPPTGYEQFF
>NA|TRBJ2-3|TRBV30
CAWRGPYVAAVDTQYF
>NA|TRBJ2-7|TRBV12-3/TRBV12-4
CASRPRRSYEQYF
>TRBD2|TRBJ2-5|TRBV6-4
CASSYRGGVGETQYF
>NA|TRBJ1-4|TRBV6-5
CATKQGWGEKLFF
>NA|TRBJ2-7|TRBV11-2
CASSLEPSGEQYF
>TRBD1|TRBJ2-7|TRBV27
CASSSPGQGNEQYF
>NA|TRBJ2-5|TRBV30
CAWRSGPKETQYF
>NA|TRBJ1-1|TRBV10-3
CAISGTGQNTEAFF
>NA|TRBJ2-5|TRBV24-1
CATSDGFQETQYF
>NA|TRBJ1-4|TRBV4-1
CASSETGARGNEKLFF
>NA|TRBJ2-7|TRBV5-5
CASSRDIYEQYF
>TRBD2|TRBJ2-1|TRBV9
CASSSGLAGEQFF
>NA|TRBJ1-2|TRBV24-1
CATSDLRMNYGYTF
>TRBD1|TRBJ2-5|TRBV5-1
CASSEGQVRQETQYF
>NA|TRBJ1-2|TRBV7-2
CASSFPGQLYGYTF
>NA|TRBJ2-5|TRBV7-6
CASSFSPGHRDSQYF
>NA|TRBJ1-2|TRBV11-2
CASSFEVTPNYGYTF
>NA|TRBJ2-1|TRBV21-1
CASSKGSDSYNEQFF
>NA|TRBJ2-2|TRBV7-7
CASSLDGRNTGELFF
>NA|TRBJ2-7|TRBV4-3
CASSKQIAYEQYF
>TRBD1|TRBJ2-2|TRBV7-6
CASSWTGLGGELFF
>TRBD2|TRBJ2-1|TRBV3-1/TRBV3-2
CASSQGGLASYNEQFF
>NA|TRBJ2-7|TRBV7-9
CASSWEDSTSYEQYF
>NA|TRBJ1-2|TRBV18
CASSSNGANYGYTF
>TRBD2|TRBJ2-7|TRBV20-1
CSASIGTSVTYEQYF
>NA|TRBJ1-2|TRBV20-1
CSATRTPGYTF
>NA|TRBJ1-5|TRBV5-1
CPSSLGGDNQPQHF
>TRBD1|TRBJ1-1|TRBV12-3/TRBV12-4
CASSKDRDTEAFF
>NA|TRBJ2-7|TRBV27
CASSVQQGISYEQYF
>TRBD2|TRBJ2-5|TRBV5-6
CASSLRAGAAETQYF
>TRBD1|TRBJ1-2|TRBV5-8
CASSGQGWGSYGYTF
>NA|TRBJ2-3|TRBV29-1
CSGQQGTTGTDTQYF
>TRBD1|TRBJ1-5|TRBV3-1/TRBV3-2
CASSGTGDNQPQHF
>NA|TRBJ2-3|TRBV7-3
CASSLGGGSADTQYF
>NA|TRBJ1-2|TRBV2
CASSGLRGRTYGYTF
>NA|TRBJ2-2|TRBV4-2
CASSHPRRAGELFF
>NA|TRBJ2-1|TRBV5-1
CASSLLPQESVNEQFF
>TRBD2|TRBJ2-6|TRBV5-4
CARSGGGRPLYSGANVLTF
>NA|TRBJ2-5|TRBV7-3
CASSFLPPGGGRETQYF
>NA|TRBJ1-5|TRBV7-2
CASSLDLGQPQHF
>NA|TRBJ1-2|TRBV7-9
CASSFSEGRSYTF
>NA|TRBJ1-5|TRBV27
CASSGQGPLNALVQPQHF
>NA|TRBJ2-7|TRBV6-5
CASRRREPHEQYF
>TRBD1|TRBJ1-1|TRBV19
CASSSPDRYTEAFF